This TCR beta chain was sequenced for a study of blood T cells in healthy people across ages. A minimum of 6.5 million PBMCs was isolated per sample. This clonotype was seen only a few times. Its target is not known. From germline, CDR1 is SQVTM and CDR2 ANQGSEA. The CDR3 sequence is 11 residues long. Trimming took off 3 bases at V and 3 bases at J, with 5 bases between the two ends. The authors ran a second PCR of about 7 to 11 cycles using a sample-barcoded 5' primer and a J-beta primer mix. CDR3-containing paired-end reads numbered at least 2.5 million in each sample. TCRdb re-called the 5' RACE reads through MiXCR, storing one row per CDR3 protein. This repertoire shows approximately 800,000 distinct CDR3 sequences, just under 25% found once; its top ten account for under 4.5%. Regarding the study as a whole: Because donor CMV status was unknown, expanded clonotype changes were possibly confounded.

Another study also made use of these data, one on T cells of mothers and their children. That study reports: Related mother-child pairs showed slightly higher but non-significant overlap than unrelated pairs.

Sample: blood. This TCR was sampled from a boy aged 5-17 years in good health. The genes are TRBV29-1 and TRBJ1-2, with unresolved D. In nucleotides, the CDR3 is TGCAGCGTTGATGCCTACTATGGCTACACCTTC. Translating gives CSVDAYYGYTF.